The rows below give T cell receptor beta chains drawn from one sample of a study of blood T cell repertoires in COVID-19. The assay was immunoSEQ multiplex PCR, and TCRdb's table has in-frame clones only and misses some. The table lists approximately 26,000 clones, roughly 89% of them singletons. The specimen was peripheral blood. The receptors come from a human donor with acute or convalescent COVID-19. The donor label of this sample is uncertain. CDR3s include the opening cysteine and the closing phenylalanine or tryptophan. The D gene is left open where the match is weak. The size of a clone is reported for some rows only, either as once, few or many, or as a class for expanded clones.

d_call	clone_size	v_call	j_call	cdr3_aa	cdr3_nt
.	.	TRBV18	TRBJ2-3	CASSLVKEDGTQYF	TGTGCCAGCTCCCTAGTCAAGGAGGATGGTACGCAGTATTTT
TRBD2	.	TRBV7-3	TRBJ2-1	CASSLWSPLLAGNHNEQFF	TGTGCCAGCAGCTTATGGTCCCCCCTCCTAGCGGGAAACCACAATGAGCAGTTCTTC
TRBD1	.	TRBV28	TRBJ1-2	CASSAGTGVIGYTF	TGTGCCAGCAGTGCCGGGACAGGGGTTATTGGCTACACCTTC
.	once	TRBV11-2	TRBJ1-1	CASSPEQGSTEAFF	TGTGCCAGCAGCCCAGAGCAGGGGTCGACTGAAGCTTTCTTT
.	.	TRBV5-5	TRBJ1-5	CASSSGQNSNQPQHF	TGTGCCAGCAGCTCCGGACAGAATAGCAATCAGCCCCAGCATTTT
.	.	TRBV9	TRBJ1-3	CASSPYGQGSGNTIYF	TGTGCCAGCAGCCCCTATGGGCAGGGGTCTGGAAACACCATATATTTT
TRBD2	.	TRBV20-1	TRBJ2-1	CSASPASGGSLGNEQFF	TGCAGTGCTAGTCCCGCTAGCGGGGGAAGTTTGGGAAATGAGCAGTTCTTC
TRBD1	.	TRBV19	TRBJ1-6	CASSRGTGISGSPLHF	TGTGCCAGTAGTCGTGGGACAGGGATATCGGGTTCACCCCTCCACTTT
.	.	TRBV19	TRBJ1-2	CASSIYFREVNYGYTF	TGTGCCAGTAGTATCTACTTTCGGGAGGTGAACTATGGCTACACCTTC
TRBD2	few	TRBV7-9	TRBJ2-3	CASSSPGLGTDTQYF	TGTGCCAGCAGCTCTCCGGGACTAGGCACAGATACGCAGTATTTT
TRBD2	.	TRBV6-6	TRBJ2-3	CASSYPSGGTSYTQYF	TGTGCCAGCAGTTACCCCAGCGGGGGCACCAGTTATACGCAGTATTTT
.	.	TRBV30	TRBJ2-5	CAWSQGTETQYF	TGTGCCTGGAGTCAGGGAACGGAGACCCAGTACTTC
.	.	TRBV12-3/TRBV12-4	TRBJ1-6	CASRGAGSPLHF	TGTGCCAGCAGGGGCGCAGGTTCACCCCTCCACTTT
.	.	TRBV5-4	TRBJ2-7	CASSSPLSLAYEQYF	TGTGCCAGCAGCTCGCCTCTTAGTTTGGCCTACGAGCAGTACTTC
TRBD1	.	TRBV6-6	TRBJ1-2	CASSRLPGTGNLGYTF	TGTGCCAGCAGTCGCCTACCCGGGACAGGGAATCTTGGCTACACCTTC
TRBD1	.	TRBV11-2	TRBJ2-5	CASSLRTTGASETQYF	TGTGCCAGCAGCTTACGGACGACAGGGGCGAGTGAGACCCAGTACTTC
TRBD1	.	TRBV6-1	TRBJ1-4	CASSGGSTGVGEKLFF	TGTGCCAGCAGTGGGGGCTCGACAGGGGTCGGTGAAAAACTGTTTTTT
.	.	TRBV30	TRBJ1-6	CAWSVRTGSSYNSPLHF	TGTGCCTGGAGTGTAAGAACAGGGAGCTCCTATAATTCACCCCTCCACTTT
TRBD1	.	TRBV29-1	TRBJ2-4	CSVAQGAKNIQYF	TGCAGCGTCGCACAGGGGGCCAAAAACATTCAGTACTTC
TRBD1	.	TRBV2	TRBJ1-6	CASSDTGQGRPLHF	TGTGCCAGCAGTGATACTGGACAGGGGAGACCCCTCCACTTT
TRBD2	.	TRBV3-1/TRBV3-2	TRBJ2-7	CASSQGGTGLAYEQYF	TGTGCCAGCAGCCAAGGGGGAACGGGACTAGCCTACGAGCAGTACTTC
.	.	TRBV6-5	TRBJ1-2	CASSSLGGKDGYTF	TGTGCCAGCAGTTCCCTCGGGGGTAAGGATGGCTACACCTTC
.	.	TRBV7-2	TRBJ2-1	CASSLTRNEQFF	TGTGCCAGCAGCTTAACTCGCAATGAGCAGTTCTTC
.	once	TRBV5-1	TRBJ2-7	CASSSDGSYEQYF	TGCGCCAGCAGCTCCGACGGGTCCTACGAGCAGTACTTC
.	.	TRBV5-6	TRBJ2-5	CASSLGGIEEETQYF	TGTGCCAGCAGCTTGGGCGGGATAGAGGAAGAGACCCAGTACTTC
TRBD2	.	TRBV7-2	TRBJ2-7	CASSLGTSNEQYF	TGTGCCAGCAGCTTAGGGACTAGCAACGAGCAGTACTTC